The TCR beta chain described here comes from a study of cytomegalovirus exposure and HLA in healthy donors. In the study overall: Unique TCRs numbering some 77 million, obtained from HLA-typed donors, made up an early data release.

Vbeta (60) and Jbeta (13) primers were used in the PCR. The protocol was immunoSEQ multiplex PCR, while the TCRdb copy is restricted to in-frame clones and leaves out a portion. The sample is made up of around 190,000 clones, and the top ten hold roughly 0.98% of it. The V gene's germline CDR1 is SNHLY and CDR2 FYNNEI. After removal of 8 bases from V and 0 bases from J, the junction contained 4 bases not matched to a gene. The CDR3 contains 15 residues. The chain has TRBV2 and TRBJ2-6, with 7 nucleotides matching TRBD1. Source material: PBMCs. This sequence originates from a woman in her 30s in good health and CMV-seropositive. In DNA form, the CDR3 reads TGTGCCAGCGGGACAGCAGCCTCTGGGGCCAACGTCCTGACTTTC. It translates to CASGTAASGANVLTF.